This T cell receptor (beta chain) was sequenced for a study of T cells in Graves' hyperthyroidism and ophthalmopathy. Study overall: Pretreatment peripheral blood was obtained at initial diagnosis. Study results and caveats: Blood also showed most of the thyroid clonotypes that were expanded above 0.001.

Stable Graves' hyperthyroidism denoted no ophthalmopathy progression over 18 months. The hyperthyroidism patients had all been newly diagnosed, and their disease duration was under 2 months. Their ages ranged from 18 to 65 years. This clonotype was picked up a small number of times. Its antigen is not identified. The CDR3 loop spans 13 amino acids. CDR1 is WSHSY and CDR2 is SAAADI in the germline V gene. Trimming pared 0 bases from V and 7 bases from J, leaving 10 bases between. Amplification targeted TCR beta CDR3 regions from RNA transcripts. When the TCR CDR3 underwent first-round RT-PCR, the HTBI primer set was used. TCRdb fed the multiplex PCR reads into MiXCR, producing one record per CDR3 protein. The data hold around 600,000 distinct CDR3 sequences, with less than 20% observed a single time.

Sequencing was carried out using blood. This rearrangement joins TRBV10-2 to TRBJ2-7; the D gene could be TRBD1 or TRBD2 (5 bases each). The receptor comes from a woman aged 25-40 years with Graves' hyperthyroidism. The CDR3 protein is CASSESRGVEQYF. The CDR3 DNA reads TGCGCCAGCAGTGAGTCGAGGGGTGTGGAGCAGTACTTC.